This is a list of T cell receptor beta chains from one sample in a study of control samples from healthy donors and cancer patients. Measured with immunoSEQ multiplex PCR; TCRdb has only the in-frame clones, and not every one. The sample contains about 96,000 clones, approximately 95% of which appear only once. Material for sequencing was blood. These receptors were taken from a man in his late teens or twenties in good health. Both conserved end residues are part of each CDR3. The order of the fields is clone size, J gene, V gene, D gene, CDR3 protein, CDR3 DNA. A D gene is named only where the DNA matches it firmly. The size of a clone is reported for some rows only, either as once, few or many, or as a class for expanded clones.

NA TRBJ2-1 TRBV6-6 TRBD2 CASSPAGTSGSSYNEQFF TGTGCCAGCAGTCCGGCGGGGACTAGCGGGAGCTCCTACAATGAGCAGTTCTTC
NA TRBJ1-6 TRBV12-3/TRBV12-4 NA CASSVPRTPLHF TGTGCCAGCAGTGTACCCCGCACACCCCTCCACTTT
NA TRBJ1-1 TRBV12-5 NA CASGSLQGSEAFF TGTGCTAGTGGTTCTCTACAGGGATCTGAAGCTTTCTTT
once TRBJ2-7 TRBV19 NA CASSWSDNYEQYF TGTGCCTCGTCCTGGTCGGATAACTACGAGCAGTACTTC
NA TRBJ2-1 TRBV24-1 NA CATSAGATPYNEQFF TGTGCCACCAGTGCAGGGGCGACACCCTACAATGAGCAGTTCTTC
NA TRBJ2-5 TRBV7-2 NA CASSLGSNNQETQYF TGTGCCAGCAGTCTCGGGTCCAACAACCAAGAGACCCAGTACTTC
NA TRBJ2-7 TRBV3-1/TRBV3-2 TRBD2 CASSDALPVSGAAYEQYF TGTGCCAGCAGCGATGCTTTACCGGTTAGCGGGGCGGCCTACGAGCAGTACTTC
NA TRBJ1-5 TRBV6-4 NA CASSDLPGQGSQPQHF TGTGCCAGCAGTGACCTTCCAGGACAAGGTAGCCAGCCCCAGCATTTT
NA TRBJ1-4 TRBV27 TRBD1 CASSIGQGGYLFF TGTGCCAGCAGTATAGGACAGGGCGGATATCTGTTTTTT
NA TRBJ2-3 TRBV7-3 TRBD1 CASSLRQGRADTQYF TGTGCCAGCAGCTTAAGACAGGGTCGGGCAGATACGCAGTATTTT
NA TRBJ1-1 TRBV6-2/TRBV6-3 NA CASSSARGPKSGTEAFF TGTGCCAGCAGTTCGGCCAGGGGCCCTAAGTCAGGAACTGAAGCTTTCTTT
NA TRBJ1-2 TRBV15 NA CATSRDAGTYGYTF TGTGCCACCAGCAGAGATGCAGGGACCTATGGCTACACCTTC
NA TRBJ2-7 TRBV7-8 NA CASSHQVTNYEQYF TGTGCCAGCAGCCATCAAGTGACAAACTACGAGCAGTACTTC
NA TRBJ1-1 TRBV12-3/TRBV12-4 NA CASSRTVTEAFF TGTGCCAGCAGCCGGACAGTCACTGAAGCTTTCTTT
NA TRBJ2-7 TRBV13 NA CASSLGPLTGTHAYEQYF TGTGCCAGCAGCTTAGGCCCCCTTACCGGGACCCACGCCTACGAGCAGTACTTC
NA TRBJ2-1 TRBV3-1/TRBV3-2 TRBD2 CASSPTSGGPNEQFF TGTGCCAGCAGCCCTACTAGCGGGGGGCCCAATGAGCAGTTCTTC
NA TRBJ2-5 TRBV12-3/TRBV12-4 TRBD2 CASTFTAGETQYF TGTGCCAGCACCTTTACAGCGGGGGAGACCCAGTACTTC
NA TRBJ2-7 TRBV6-2/TRBV6-3 NA CASSYAKRNEQYF TGTGCCAGCAGTTACGCCAAGCGGAACGAGCAGTACTTC
NA TRBJ2-1 TRBV6-1 NA CASSESLMGRNEQFF TGTGCCAGCAGTGAAAGTCTCATGGGGAGAAATGAGCAGTTCTTC
NA TRBJ1-4 TRBV7-9 NA CASSTGGRTNEKLFF TGTGCCAGCAGCACCGGCGGTCGAACTAATGAAAAACTGTTTTTT
NA TRBJ1-1 TRBV2 NA CASSEAEHTEAFF TGTGCCAGCAGTGAAGCGGAGCACACTGAAGCTTTCTTT
NA TRBJ1-1 TRBV7-2 NA CASSSTSIGPEAFF TGTGCCAGCAGTTCCACAAGCATAGGTCCCGAAGCTTTCTTT
NA TRBJ1-1 TRBV15 NA CATSRAGNTEAFF TGTGCCACCAGCAGAGCCGGGAACACTGAAGCTTTCTTT
NA TRBJ1-1 TRBV10-3 NA CAISENTEAFF TGTGCCATCAGTGAGAACACTGAAGCTTTCTTT
once TRBJ1-1 TRBV20-1 NA CSASVAGMGTEAFF TGCAGTGCTAGTGTTGCCGGGATGGGAACTGAAGCTTTCTTT
NA TRBJ2-3 TRBV3-1/TRBV3-2 TRBD2 CASSQDPLAGGADTQYF TGTGCCAGCAGCCAAGATCCCCTAGCGGGGGGGGCAGATACGCAGTATTTT
NA TRBJ1-1 TRBV6-5 NA CASSYSLTGPAFF TGTGCCAGCAGTTACTCATTAACAGGGCCAGCTTTCTTT
NA TRBJ1-1 TRBV27 NA CASSSRGRASAEAFF TGTGCCAGCAGTTCCCGGGGCAGGGCTAGCGCTGAAGCTTTCTTT
NA TRBJ2-1 TRBV19 TRBD1 CASSIQHDRVSGNEQFF TGTGCCAGTAGTATCCAACATGACAGGGTGTCTGGCAATGAGCAGTTCTTC
NA TRBJ1-3 TRBV19 NA CASKGTAYSGNTIYF TGTGCCAGTAAGGGAACAGCGTACTCTGGAAACACCATATATTTT
NA TRBJ1-2 TRBV18 TRBD1 CASSPDRGNYGYTF TGTGCCAGCTCACCAGACAGGGGAAACTATGGCTACACCTTC
NA TRBJ1-1 TRBV6-5 NA CASSRPDGRTEAFF TGTGCCAGCAGTCGACCGGACGGACGAACTGAAGCTTTCTTT
once TRBJ2-7 TRBV21-1 NA CASSERTGFCYEQYF TGTGCCAGCAGCGAAAGGACAGGTTTTTGCTACGAGCAGTACTTC
NA TRBJ2-7 TRBV3-1/TRBV3-2 NA CASGAGRSYEQYF TGTGCCAGCGGAGCAGGGAGGTCCTACGAGCAGTACTTC
once TRBJ2-2 TRBV7-2 NA CATHTGGIGTGELFF TGTGCCACACACACTGGGGGGATTGGGACCGGGGAGCTGTTTTTT
NA TRBJ2-2 TRBV19 TRBD2 CASSITSGNGELFF TGTGCCAGTAGTATAACTAGCGGAAACGGGGAGCTGTTTTTT
NA TRBJ2-5 TRBV7-9 NA CASSLAERAAQYF TGTGCCAGCAGCTTAGCGGAAAGGGCCGCCCAGTACTTC
NA TRBJ2-1 TRBV6-5 NA CASGLIAGAGEQFF TGTGCCAGCGGACTAATTGCGGGGGCGGGGGAGCAGTTCTTC
NA TRBJ2-2 TRBV6-5 NA CASSYEPDTGELFF TGTGCCAGCAGTTACGAGCCAGACACCGGGGAGCTGTTTTTT
NA TRBJ2-7 TRBV6-1 TRBD2 CASSETSGGAYEQYF TGTGCCAGCAGTGAAACTAGCGGGGGGGCCTACGAGCAGTACTTC
NA TRBJ2-7 TRBV7-9 TRBD1 CASSPKRRGWEQYF TGTGCCAGCAGTCCAAAACGCAGGGGGTGGGAGCAGTACTTC
once TRBJ2-1 TRBV11-2 TRBD2 CASSLGKRGLFHEQFF TGTGCCAGCAGCTTAGGGAAGCGGGGGTTATTCCATGAGCAGTTCTTC
NA TRBJ1-3 TRBV11-2 NA CASSLGTIYF TGTGCCAGCAGCTTAGGAACCATATATTTT
NA TRBJ2-7 TRBV7-9 NA CASSTSRGSSYEQYF TGTGCCAGCAGCACCTCGCGGGGTTCCTCCTACGAGCAGTACTTC
NA TRBJ1-2 TRBV29-1 TRBD1 CSAPGQNYGYTF TGCAGCGCACCGGGACAGAACTATGGCTACACCTTC
NA TRBJ1-2 TRBV27 TRBD1 CASSFQGADYGYTF TGTGCCAGCAGTTTTCAGGGGGCGGACTATGGCTACACCTTC